The source of this TCR beta chain is a study of T cell responses to AZD1222 COVID-19 vaccine. Regarding the study as a whole: Nearly half of spike-specific TCRs reportedly target unmutated variant regions. In a largely white British group with more females than males, clonal diversity was possibly underestimated.

Concerning this clone itself: The antigen is unknown.

Germline V gives CDR1 KGHSH, CDR2 LQKENI. This CDR3 region has 14 residues. V was shortened by 3 bases and J by 9 bases, with 17 bases between the two germline ends. Clones were read by immunoSEQ multiplex PCR, and TCRdb kept only the in-frame ones, dropping some. The table lists about 120,000 clones, more than 85% of them singletons. This TCR was sampled from an adult in good health. This specimen was peripheral blood, taken on day 0 of MenACWY control vaccination. The chain recombines TRBV18 with TRBJ1-2, with TRBD1 as a possible D gene (5 bases). The DNA for the CDR3 is TGTGCCAGCTCACCGGACACGGGTGACTGGCGCTACACCTTC. This encodes CASSPDTGDWRYTF.